This TCR beta chain came from a study of T-cell memory formation after mild COVID-19. Findings and limits, study-wide: Contracting CD4+ clones sat mainly in CM and EM; CD8+ in EMRA.

Regarding this clonotype: The target antigen is unknown.

Constant-segment primers were used for 5'RACE, and the resulting TCR alpha and TCR beta cDNA libraries carried sample barcodes and UMIs. TCRdb ran MiXCR on the 5' RACE reads and lists one entry per CDR3 protein. The sample contains 250,000 to 350,000 distinct CDR3 sequences, 15% to 20% of which appear only once. The CDR3 is 15 residues long. Germline CDR1 reads SEHNR; CDR2 reads FQNEAQ (reference sequence). J gave up 2 bases and V 10 bases, and 12 bases lay outside the gene matches. This receptor was taken from a man in his late teens or twenties who had mild COVID-19 (a few samples of this study predate the infection). Cell type and time point are not known. This chain uses TRBV7-9 with TRBJ2-5; 8 nucleotides align to TRBD1. The material sequenced was PBMCs or a T cell subset sorted from them (not recorded which). In nucleotides, the CDR3 is TGTGCCACCTGCCCGGGACAGGCCGTTCAAGAGACCCAGTACTTC. This sequence encodes CATCPGQAVQETQYF.